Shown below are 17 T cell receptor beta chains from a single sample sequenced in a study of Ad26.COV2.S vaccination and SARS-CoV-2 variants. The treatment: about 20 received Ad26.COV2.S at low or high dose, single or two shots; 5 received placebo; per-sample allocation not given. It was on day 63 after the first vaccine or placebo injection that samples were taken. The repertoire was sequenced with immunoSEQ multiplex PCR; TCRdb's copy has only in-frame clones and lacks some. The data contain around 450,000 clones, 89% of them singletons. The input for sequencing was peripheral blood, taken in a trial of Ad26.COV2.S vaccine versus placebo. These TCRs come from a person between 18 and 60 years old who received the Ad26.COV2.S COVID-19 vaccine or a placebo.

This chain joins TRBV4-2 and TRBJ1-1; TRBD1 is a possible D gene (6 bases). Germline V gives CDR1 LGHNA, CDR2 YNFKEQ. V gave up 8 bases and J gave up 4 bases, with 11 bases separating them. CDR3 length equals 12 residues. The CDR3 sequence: CASDQGGTEAFF. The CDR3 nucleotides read TGTGCCAGCGACCAAGGGGGCACTGAAGCTTTCTTT.

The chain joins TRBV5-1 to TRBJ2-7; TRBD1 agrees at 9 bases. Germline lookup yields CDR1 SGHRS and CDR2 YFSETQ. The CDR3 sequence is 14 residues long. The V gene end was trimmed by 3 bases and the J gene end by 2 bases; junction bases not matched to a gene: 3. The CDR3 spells CASSWDRATYEQYF. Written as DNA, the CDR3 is TGCGCCAGCAGCTGGGACAGGGCTACCTACGAGCAGTACTTC.

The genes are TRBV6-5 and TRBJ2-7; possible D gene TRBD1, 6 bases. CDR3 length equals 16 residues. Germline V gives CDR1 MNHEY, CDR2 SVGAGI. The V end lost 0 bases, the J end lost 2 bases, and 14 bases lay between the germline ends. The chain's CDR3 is CASSYSTGQRPYEQYF. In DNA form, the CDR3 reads TGTGCCAGCAGTTACTCTACCGGACAGAGACCCTACGAGCAGTACTTC.

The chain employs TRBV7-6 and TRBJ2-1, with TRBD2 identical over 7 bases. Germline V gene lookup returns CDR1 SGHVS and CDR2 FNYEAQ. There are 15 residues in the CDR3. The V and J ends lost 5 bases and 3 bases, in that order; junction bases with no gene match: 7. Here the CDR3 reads CASSPGLAVYNEQFF. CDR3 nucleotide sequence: TGTGCCAGCAGCCCCGGGCTAGCGGTCTACAATGAGCAGTTCTTC.

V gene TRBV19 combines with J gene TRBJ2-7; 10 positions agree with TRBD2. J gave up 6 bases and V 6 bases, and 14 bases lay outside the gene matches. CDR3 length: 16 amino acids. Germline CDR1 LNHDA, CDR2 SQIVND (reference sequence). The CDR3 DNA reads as TGTGCCAGTAGGGAGGTAGGGGCTAGCGGGAGAGGCGAGCAGTACTTC. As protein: CASREVGASGRGEQYF.

The CDR3 region is CASSVDRTAYGYTF. The CDR3, as DNA: TGTGCCAGCAGCGTAGATAGGACAGCATATGGCTACACCTTC. The V gene is TRBV9, the J gene TRBJ1-2; D may be TRBD1 (6 bases). The V and J ends lost 0 bases and 5 bases respectively, with 11 bases between them. CDR3 length: 14 residues. Germline V gene sequence: CDR1 SGDLS, CDR2 YYNGEE.

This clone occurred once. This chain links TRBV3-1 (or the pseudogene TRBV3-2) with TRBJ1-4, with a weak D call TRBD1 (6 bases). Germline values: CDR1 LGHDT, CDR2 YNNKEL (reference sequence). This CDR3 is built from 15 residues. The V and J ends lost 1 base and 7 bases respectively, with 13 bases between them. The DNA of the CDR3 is TGTGCCAGCAGCCAAGGGGAGGGGGAGAGTGAAAAACTGTTTTTT. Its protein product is CASSQGEGESEKLFF.

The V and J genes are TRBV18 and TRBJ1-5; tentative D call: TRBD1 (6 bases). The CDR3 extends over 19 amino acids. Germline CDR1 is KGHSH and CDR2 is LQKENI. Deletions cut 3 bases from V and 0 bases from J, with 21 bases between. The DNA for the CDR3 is TGTGCCAGCTCACCCTGGGGGCCTCCCAACCCCTATAGCAATCAGCCCCAGCATTTT. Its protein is CASSPWGPPNPYSNQPQHF.

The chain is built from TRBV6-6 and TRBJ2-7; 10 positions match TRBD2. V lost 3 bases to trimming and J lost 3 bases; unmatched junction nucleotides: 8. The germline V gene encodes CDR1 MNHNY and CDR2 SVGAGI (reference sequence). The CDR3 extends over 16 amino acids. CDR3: CASSYNPSGRFYEQYF. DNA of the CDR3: TGTGCCAGCAGTTATAACCCTAGCGGGAGATTCTACGAGCAGTACTTC.

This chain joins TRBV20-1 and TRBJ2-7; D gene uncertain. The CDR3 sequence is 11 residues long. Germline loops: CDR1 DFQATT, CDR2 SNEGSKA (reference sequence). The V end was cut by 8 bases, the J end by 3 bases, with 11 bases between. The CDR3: CSPRDNYEQYF. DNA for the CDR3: TGCAGTCCCCGTGATAACTACGAGCAGTACTTC.

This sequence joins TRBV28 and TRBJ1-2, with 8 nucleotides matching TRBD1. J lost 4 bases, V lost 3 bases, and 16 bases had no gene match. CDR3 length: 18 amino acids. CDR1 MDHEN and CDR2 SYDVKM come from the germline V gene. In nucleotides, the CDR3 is TGTGCCAGCAGTTTCTCGGGACAGGATACCGGATTTACCTATGGCTACACCTTC. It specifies CASSFSGQDTGFTYGYTF.

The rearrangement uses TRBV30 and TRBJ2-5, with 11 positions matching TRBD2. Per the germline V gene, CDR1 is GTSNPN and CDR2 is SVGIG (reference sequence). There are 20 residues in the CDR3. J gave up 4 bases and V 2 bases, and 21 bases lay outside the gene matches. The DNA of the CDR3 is TGTGCCTGGAGTAGTACTAGCGGGAGCCCCGCTGATTATACAAGAGAGACCCAGTACTTC. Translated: CAWSSTSGSPADYTRETQYF.

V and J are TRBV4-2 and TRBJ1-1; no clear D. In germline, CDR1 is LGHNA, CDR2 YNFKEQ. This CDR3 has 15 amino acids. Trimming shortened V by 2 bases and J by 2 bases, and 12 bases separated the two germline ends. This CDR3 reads CASSQLSPSNTEAFF. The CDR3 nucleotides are TGTGCCAGCAGCCAATTATCACCCAGCAACACTGAAGCTTTCTTT.

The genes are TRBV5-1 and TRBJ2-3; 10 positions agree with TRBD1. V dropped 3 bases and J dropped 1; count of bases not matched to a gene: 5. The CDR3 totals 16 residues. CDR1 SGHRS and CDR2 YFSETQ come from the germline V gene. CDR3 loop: CASSWPGQGRTDTQYF. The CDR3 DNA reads TGCGCCAGCAGCTGGCCGGGACAGGGGCGCACAGATACGCAGTATTTT.

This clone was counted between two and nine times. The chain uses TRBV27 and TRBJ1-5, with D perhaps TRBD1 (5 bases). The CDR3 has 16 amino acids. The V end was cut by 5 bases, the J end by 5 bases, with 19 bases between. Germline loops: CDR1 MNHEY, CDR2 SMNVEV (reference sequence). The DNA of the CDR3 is TGTGCCAGCAGTCCATTCTTTCCGGGCAGGGATCAGCCCCAGCATTTT. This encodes CASSPFFPGRDQPQHF.

CDR3 loop: CASSSPKQGAGYGYTF. Written as DNA, the CDR3 is TGTGCCAGCAGTTCACCTAAACAGGGAGCGGGCTATGGCTACACCTTC. The chain recombines TRBV7-9 with TRBJ1-2, with D possibly matching TRBD1 (6 bases). Trimming shortened V by 6 bases and J by 4 bases, and 21 bases separated the two germline ends. The germline gives CDR1 SEHNR, CDR2 FQNEAQ (reference sequence). The CDR3 totals 16 residues.

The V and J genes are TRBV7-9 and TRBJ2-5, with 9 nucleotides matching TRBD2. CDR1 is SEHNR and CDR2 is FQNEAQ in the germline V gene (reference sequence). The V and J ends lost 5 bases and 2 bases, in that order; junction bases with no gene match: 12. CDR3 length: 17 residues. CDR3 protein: CASSPELGLAGQETQYF. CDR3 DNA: TGTGCCAGCAGCCCCGAGCTGGGACTAGCCGGGCAAGAGACCCAGTACTTC.